The source of this T cell receptor beta chain is a study of T cell repertoires in cytomegalovirus infection. Study as a whole: CMV infection and matching HLA type were both indicated by public TCR beta signatures.

Overall study findings and caveats: Ex vivo responses were dominated by HLA-C-restricted CMV-specific TCR beta clonotypes. Cumulative public TCR beta family frequency identified CMV carriers with the relevant HLA.

V was trimmed by 0 bases and J by 3 bases, leaving 12 bases between them. Germline V lookup: CDR1 MGHRA, CDR2 YSYEKL. The CDR3 consists of 15 residues. Of note for this clonotype: Its antigen is still unknown.

TCRdb re-analysed the reads in MiXCR, keeping a single row per CDR3 protein. In the table there are 250,000 to 300,000 distinct CDR3 sequences, less than 25% of which are singletons. The chain carries TRBV4-1 and TRBJ2-7; no definite D call. The input for sequencing was cultured PBMCs, taken from culture after CMV antigen stimulation. This sequence was found in a human donor in good health (CMV status not recorded). Some clones in this sample may be carry-over from other donors' samples. Written as DNA, the CDR3 is TGCGCCAGCAGCCAAGATACTGACGGGTTCTACGAGCAGTACGTC. This codes for CASSQDTDGFYEQYV.